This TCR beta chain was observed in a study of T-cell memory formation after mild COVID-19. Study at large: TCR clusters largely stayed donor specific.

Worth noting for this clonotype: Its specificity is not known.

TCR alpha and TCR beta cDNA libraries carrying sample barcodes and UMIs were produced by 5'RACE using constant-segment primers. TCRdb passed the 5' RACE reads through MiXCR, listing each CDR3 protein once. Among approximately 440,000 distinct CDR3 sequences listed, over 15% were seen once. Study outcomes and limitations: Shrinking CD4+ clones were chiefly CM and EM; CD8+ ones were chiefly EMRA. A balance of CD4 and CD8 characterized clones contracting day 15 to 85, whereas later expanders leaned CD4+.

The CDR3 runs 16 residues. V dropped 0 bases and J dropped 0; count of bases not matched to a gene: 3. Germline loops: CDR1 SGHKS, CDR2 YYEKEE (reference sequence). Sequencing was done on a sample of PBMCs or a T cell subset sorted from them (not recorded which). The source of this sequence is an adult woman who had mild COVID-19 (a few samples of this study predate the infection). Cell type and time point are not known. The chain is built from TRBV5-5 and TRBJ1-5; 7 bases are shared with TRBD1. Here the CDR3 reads CASSLAGGYSNQPQHF. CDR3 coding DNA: TGTGCCAGCAGCTTGGCAGGGGGATATAGCAATCAGCCCCAGCATTTT.